The clone carrying this TCR beta chain turned up a few times. Antigen unknown. Losses at the gene ends were 6 bases for V and 7 bases for J; bases not matched to a gene: 5. The CDR3 loop spans 13 amino acids. Germline V gene lookup returns CDR1 MNHNS and CDR2 SASEGT. Study results and limitations: Tumor Tregs overlapped most with tumor, then blood, naive CD4+ cells.

Full-length variable regions came from constant-region reverse primers plus semi-nested Nested Universal Primer A PCR. TCRdb independently ran MiXCR on the 5' RACE reads; one entry per CDR3 protein. The sample contains about 9,100 distinct CDR3 sequences, 60% of which appear only once. The receptor was derived from a female donor with breast cancer. The chain carries TRBV6-1 and TRBJ1-5; 8 bases line up with TRBD1. The sequenced sample was tumor-infiltrating memory CD4+ T cells sorted from the breast tumor. Subset described: memory CD4+ T cells, CD4+CD45RO+CD25-. Here the CDR3 DNA reads TGTGCCAGCAGACAGGGGGTGAAGCAGCCCCAGCATTTT. Protein sequence: CASRQGVKQPQHF.